This passage covers 9 T cell receptor beta chains from one sample sequenced in a study of CD8+CD57+ T cells in acquired aplastic anemia. Profiles of TCR beta VDJ and CDR3 were generated from a genomic DNA template. TCRdb itself ran the reads through MiXCR, one entry per CDR3 protein. The sample lists a few hundred thousand distinct CDR3 sequences; roughly three fifths were seen once. Sequenced sample: sorted CD4+, CD8+, or CD8+CD57+ T cells (not recorded which) from PBMCs. These receptors came from a human donor with severe aplastic anemia or a healthy control (not recorded which).

This clonotype has a handful of counts. CDR3 sequence reads: CAISESGMGRTAEQYF. Written as DNA, the CDR3 is TGTGCCATCAGTGAGTCGGGGATGGGACGGACAGCCGAGCAGTACTTC. V is TRBV10-3 and J is TRBJ2-7, with D tentatively TRBD1 (6 bases). CDR3 length: 16 amino acids. Germline CDR1 ENHRY, CDR2 SYGVKD. Trimming left V 0 bases short and J 6 bases short, with 18 bases between.

V gene TRBV7-6 combines with J gene TRBJ2-1; no definite D call. This CDR3 is 12 amino acids long. From germline, CDR1 is SGHVS and CDR2 FNYEAQ. The germline V and J ends were trimmed by 4 bases and 7 bases, with 8 bases remaining between them. This CDR3 reads CASSYAVNEQFF. Here the CDR3 DNA reads TGTGCCAGCAGCTACGCAGTTAATGAGCAGTTCTTC.

This clonotype was observed at least ten times. The chain has TRBV9 and TRBJ2-1; tentative D call: TRBD2 (6 bases). V was shortened by 6 bases and J by 4 bases, with 17 bases between the two germline ends. Germline V gene data show CDR1 as SGDLS and CDR2 as YYNGEE. The CDR3 consists of 15 residues. This chain's CDR3 is CASNEAGGPYNEQFF. The DNA for the CDR3 is TGTGCCAGCAACGAAGCGGGTGGTCCTTACAATGAGCAGTTCTTC. The full variable domain, rest sourced from reference TRBV9 and TRBJ2-1, is DSGVTQTPKHLITATGQRVTLRCSPRSGDLSVYWYQQSLDQGLQFLIQYYNGEERAKGNILERFSAQQFPDLHSELNLSSLELGDSALYFCASNEAGGPYNEQFFGPGTRLTVL.

This clonotype showed up just a few times. Because the CDR3 is missing its conserved closing phenylalanine or tryptophan, this is likely a read error. CDR3 protein: CASSPGAGEQYS. In nucleotides, the CDR3 is TGTGCCAGCAGCCCCGGGGCGGGAGAGCAGTACTCC. The V gene is TRBV7-6, the J gene TRBJ2-1, with D perhaps TRBD2 (6 bases). TRBJ2-7 matches the DNA end more closely, so the J call is doubtful. The CDR3 runs to 12 residues. CDR1 is SGHVS, CDR2 FNYEAQ, per germline.

In regard to this clonotype: Sequence at one end of the junction differs from germline and may be a read error. This chain connects TRBV7-2 to TRBJ2-6; D is possibly TRBD1 (5 bases). This CDR3 contains 15 residues. CDR1 SGHTA and CDR2 FQGNSA come from the germline V gene. The CDR3 sequence is CASSQGAQGANVLTF. The CDR3 coding sequence is TGCGCCAGCAGCCAAGGGGCGCAGGGGGCCAACGTCCTGACTTTC.

The chain employs TRBV24-1 and TRBJ2-2, with D possibly being TRBD1 or TRBD2 (5 bases each). The V end was cut by 5 bases, the J end by 4 bases, with 16 bases between. CDR3 length equals 16 residues. Germline CDR1 and CDR2: KGHDR and SFDVKD. CDR3 nucleotides: TGTGCCACCAGTGGTCCGGGACGAGGTCCCACCGGGGAGCTGTTTTTT. This encodes CATSGPGRGPTGELFF.

The DNA for the CDR3 is TGTGCCAGCCGTAAAGATGGAAACACCAAGTCTCCCAATGAGCAGTTCTTC. Translation gives CASRKDGNTKSPNEQFF. V usage is TRBV10-3 and J usage is TRBJ2-1; D remains ambiguous. This CDR3 is 17 amino acids long. The germline V gene encodes CDR1 ENHRY and CDR2 SYGVKD. Trimming removed 10 bases at V and 6 bases at J, with 28 bases between.

J is TRBJ1-1 and V is TRBV5-1; possible D gene TRBD1, 5 bases. V lost 4 bases and J lost 1, with 11 bases in between. Germline CDR1 reads SGHRS; CDR2 reads YFSETQ. The CDR3 is 14 amino acids. The CDR3 DNA is TGCGCCAGCAGCGGTAGAACAGGGAACACTGAAGCTTTCTTT. The encoded protein is CASSGRTGNTEAFF.

The chain is built from TRBV19 and TRBJ2-1; D perhaps matches TRBD2 (6 bases). V was pared by 4 bases and J by 8 bases, with 12 bases between. The CDR3 sequence is 13 residues long. Germline CDR1 and CDR2: LNHDA and SQIVND (reference sequence). The CDR3 region is CASSTRGGDEQFF. The CDR3 DNA reads as TGTGCCAGTAGTACTAGGGGAGGCGATGAGCAGTTCTTC.